This T cell receptor (beta chain) is from a study of shared T cell receptors in the human thymus. The V end lost 5 bases, the J end lost 10 bases, and 18 bases lay between the germline ends. CDR1 is MDHEN and CDR2 is SYDVKM in the germline V gene. The CDR3 sequence is 14 residues long. The table lists this clone with a count of one. Assay used: immunoSEQ multiplex PCR; TCRdb lists only in-frame clones, some missing. The table records a few hundred thousand clones, approximately 95% of them present only once. The receptor was derived from a human donor. Specimen: thymocytes. The chain has TRBV28 and TRBJ1-5; possibly TRBD1 for D (6 bases). Written as DNA, the CDR3 is TGTGCCAGCAGTCCTACAAGGGGGATCAATCCCCAGCATTTT. It is translated as CASSPTRGINPQHF.